This T cell receptor (beta chain) is drawn from a study of technical replicates of blood from a handful of donors. Sequencing was performed with immunoSEQ multiplex PCR; in TCRdb, only in-frame clones are kept and a portion is missing. The table lists 60,000 to 65,000 clones, around 87% of them singletons. Trimming cost V 2 bases and J 0 bases, with 14 bases left between them. Looked up from germline, CDR1 is SGHDT and CDR2 is YYEEEE. The CDR3 extends over 16 amino acids. Sequencing was carried out using PBMCs. This chain uses TRBV5-6 with TRBJ1-2; possibly TRBD1 for D (5 bases). This sequence was found in a human donor in good health. Some clones in this sample may be carry-over from other donors' samples. This CDR3 is CASSLNSGNTNYGYTF. The CDR3 nucleotides read TGTGCCAGCAGCTTAAATTCAGGGAACACTAACTATGGCTACACCTTC.